Below are 20 T cell receptor beta chains sequenced from a single sample in a study of blood T cell repertoires in COVID-19 (dated by TCRdb to the early 2020s). The library was generated by the immunoSEQ multiplex PCR assay. TCRdb stores this immuneACCESS table with in-frame sequences only. Part of the clones is absent; in the studies checked, under half of the shortfall reflects unresolved V genes, and no reason is known for the rest. In all, the sample holds about 310,000 clones, and around 87% of those were seen once. The ten largest clones capture 1% of the sample. The sample taken for sequencing was peripheral blood. All receptors derive from a man over 45 with active or convalescent COVID-19.

The gene calls are TRBV7-2 and TRBJ2-7; 7 positions agree with TRBD1. Germline V CDR1 and CDR2: SGHTA, FQGNSA. V trimming: 6 bases; J trimming: 5 bases; junction bases outside the gene matches: 13. CDR3 length: 15 amino acids. The CDR3 is CASSPTRTQGDEQYF. The CDR3 nucleotides are TGTGCCAGCAGTCCTACTCGGACCCAGGGGGACGAGCAGTACTTC.

The chain has TRBV10-3 and TRBJ1-2; no clear D gene. V lost 4 bases, J lost 1 base, and 22 bases lay in between. From germline, CDR1 is ENHRY and CDR2 SYGVKD. This CDR3 contains 18 residues. This CDR3 reads CAISGSGGRENRNYGYTF. In DNA, the CDR3 is TGTGCCATCAGTGGCTCCGGCGGAAGGGAGAACCGTAACTATGGCTACACCTTC.

This clone was detected only a few times. Distinct nucleotide sequences in the sample also encode this CDR3. The chain recombines TRBV7-2 with TRBJ2-7, with no clear D. This CDR3 is built from 12 residues. The V gene's germline CDR1 is SGHTA and CDR2 FQGNSA. The V end lost 6 bases, the J end lost 0 bases, and 6 bases lay between the germline ends. CDR3 DNA sequence: TGTGCCAGCAGTCCCAGCTCCTACGAGCAGTACTTC. This encodes CASSPSSYEQYF. The full variable domain, in which reference TRBV7-2 and TRBJ2-7 provide the parts outside the CDR3, is GAGVSQSPSNKVTEKGKDVELRCDPISGHTALYWYRQSLGQGLEFLIYFQGNSAPDKSGLPSDRFSAERTGGSVSTLTIQRTQQEDSAVYLCASSPSSYEQYFGPGTRLTVT.

J is TRBJ1-2 and V is TRBV19; D gene ambiguous. Trimming pared 3 bases from V and 8 bases from J, leaving 10 bases between. In germline, CDR1 is LNHDA, CDR2 SQIVND (reference sequence). The CDR3 totals 12 residues. In DNA, the CDR3 is TGTGCCAGTAGTATTGGGAGAGGGGGCTACACCTTC. It is translated as CASSIGRGGYTF.

This sequence joins TRBV5-4 and TRBJ2-5, with D hard to call. Germline values: CDR1 SGHNT, CDR2 YYREEE (reference sequence). The length of the CDR3 is 13 residues. The V end lost 0 bases, the J end lost 5 bases, and 8 bases lay between the germline ends. As DNA, the CDR3 is TGTGCCAGCAGCTTGGCTTCTTTTGAGACCCAGTACTTC. Protein product: CASSLASFETQYF.

As regards this clone: Other nucleotide sequences in the sample specify the same CDR3. The DNA of the CDR3 is TGTGCCAGCAGCTTACAGGGCGACCAGCCCCAGCATTTT. Translating it yields CASSLQGDQPQHF. V gene TRBV7-2 combines with J gene TRBJ1-5, with D perhaps matching TRBD1 (5 bases). CDR1 and CDR2 from the germline V gene are SGHTA and FQGNSA. V lost 2 bases to trimming and J lost 7 bases, with 9 bases between them. The CDR3 totals 13 residues.

V gene TRBV19 combines with J gene TRBJ1-1; TRBD1 matches at 8 bases. CDR3 size: 16 residues. Trimming cost V 5 bases and J 3 bases; bases outside gene matches: 11. The germline V gene encodes CDR1 LNHDA and CDR2 SQIVND (reference sequence). The CDR3 sequence: CASSLTRQGRDTEAFF. The CDR3 nucleotides are TGTGCCAGTAGTTTAACCCGACAGGGGAGAGACACTGAAGCTTTCTTT.

The chain has TRBV7-9 and TRBJ2-2; a weak D match, TRBD2 (5 bases). The V end was cut by 1 base, the J end by 0 bases, with 6 bases between. The germline CDR1 and CDR2 sequences are SEHNR and FQNEAQ (reference sequence). The CDR3 consists of 15 residues. The CDR3 spells CASSLGTPNTGELFF. CDR3 nucleotides: TGTGCCAGCAGCTTAGGGACTCCGAACACCGGGGAGCTGTTTTTT.

The rearrangement joins TRBV27 to TRBJ2-7, with D hard to call. Looked up from germline, CDR1 is MNHEY and CDR2 is SMNVEV (reference sequence). Trimming shortened V by 4 bases and J by 4 bases, and 8 bases separated the two germline ends. This CDR3 spans 12 amino acids. The CDR3 sequence is CASSSHSYEQYF. The DNA of the CDR3 is TGTGCCAGCAGTTCCCACTCATACGAGCAGTACTTC.

This CDR3 reads CASSIGGRAGELFF. In nucleotides, the CDR3 is TGTGCCAGTAGTATAGGTGGGAGAGCCGGGGAGCTGTTTTTT. This sequence joins TRBV19 and TRBJ2-2, with TRBD2 as a possible D gene (5 bases). V was shortened by 1 base and J by 6 bases, with 9 bases between the two germline ends. CDR1 is LNHDA and CDR2 is SQIVND in the germline V gene (reference sequence). The length of the CDR3 is 14 residues.

The chain carries TRBV28 and TRBJ2-5, with 10 bases aligning to TRBD1. The CDR3 contains 15 residues. Germline CDR1 and CDR2: MDHEN and SYDVKM. J was trimmed by 3 bases and V by 5 bases; bases with no gene match: 6. CDR3 nucleotides: TGTGCCAGCAGTCCTATAGGGACAGGGGAAGAGACCCAGTACTTC. Amino acid sequence: CASSPIGTGEETQYF.

The chain employs TRBV6-5 and TRBJ1-5, with 8 bases aligning to TRBD1. Germline lookup yields CDR1 MNHEY and CDR2 SVGAGI. The CDR3 length is 15 residues. Germline trimming cut 4 bases from V and 4 bases from J; bases unmatched to any gene: 6. CDR3 residues: CASSSDRGGNQPQHF. In DNA form, the CDR3 reads TGTGCCAGCAGTTCCGACAGGGGTGGGAATCAGCCCCAGCATTTT.

The chain employs TRBV28 and TRBJ1-4; 10 bases map to TRBD1. The CDR3 runs 15 residues. V lost 6 bases and J lost 9; bases outside the gene matches: 10. Per germline, CDR1 MDHEN and CDR2 SYDVKM. CDR3 DNA: TGTGCCAGCAGAGAGACAGGGGGCGATAAGAAAAAACTGTTTTTT. This codes for CASRETGGDKKKLFF.

This rearrangement joins TRBV5-1 to TRBJ2-1; D perhaps matches TRBD1 (6 bases). V shed 4 bases and J shed 8 bases, with 25 bases lying between them. CDR1 SGHRS and CDR2 YFSETQ come from the germline V gene. The CDR3 is 17 amino acids. CDR3 residues: CASSLSAGQSRNDEQFF. The CDR3 nucleotides read TGCGCCAGCAGCCTATCAGCAGGACAGTCCCGTAACGATGAGCAGTTCTTC.

The chain recombines TRBV7-2 with TRBJ2-7, with TRBD1 identical over 9 bases. The germline gives CDR1 SGHTA, CDR2 FQGNSA. The CDR3 has 14 amino acids. V gave up 6 bases and J gave up 3 bases; unmatched junction bases: 6. CDR3 nucleotides: TGTGCCAGCAGTACCGGGACAGGGTTCTACGAGCAGTACTTC. Protein: CASSTGTGFYEQYF.

The V call is TRBV2, the J call TRBJ1-1, with TRBD1 as a possible D gene (6 bases). The CDR3 loop spans 13 amino acids. Between the trimmed V and J ends, which lost 9 bases and 8 bases, there was a span of 19 bases. Germline V gives CDR1 SNHLY, CDR2 FYNNEI. CDR3: CASIRDTRQEAFF. Written as DNA, the CDR3 is TGTGCCAGTATCCGGGACACACGACAAGAAGCTTTCTTT.

This clone showed up just a few times. Other DNA sequences in this specimen translate into the identical CDR3. The chain joins TRBV18 to TRBJ2-7, with D perhaps TRBD1 (6 bases). This CDR3 contains 13 residues. Germline V gene lookup returns CDR1 KGHSH and CDR2 LQKENI. Trimming shortened V by 4 bases and J by 1 base, and 8 bases separated the two germline ends. The DNA of the CDR3 is TGTGCCAGCTCACGGACAGCTTCCTACGAGCAGTACTTC. It yields the protein CASSRTASYEQYF.

The genes are TRBV7-9 and TRBJ2-3; D unresolved. This CDR3 is 14 amino acids long. From germline, CDR1 is SEHNR and CDR2 FQNEAQ (reference sequence). V lost 3 bases and J lost 3, with 10 bases in between. CDR3 protein: CASSFTTETDTQYF. CDR3 coding DNA: TGTGCCAGCAGCTTTACCACAGAGACAGATACGCAGTATTTT.

This clone occurred once. The V and J genes are TRBV19 and TRBJ1-6; D perhaps matches TRBD1 (5 bases). The CDR3 has 15 residues. Germline CDR1 and CDR2: LNHDA and SQIVND (reference sequence). Between the trimmed V and J ends, which lost 5 bases and 7 bases, there was a span of 15 bases. CDR3 residues: CASSPTGFSNSPLHF. CDR3 DNA: TGTGCCAGTAGTCCCACAGGTTTTTCCAATTCACCCCTCCACTTT.

The chain uses TRBV30 and TRBJ1-5; the D gene is possibly TRBD1 (5 bases). Germline V gives CDR1 GTSNPN, CDR2 SVGIG (reference sequence). V lost 1 base to trimming and J lost 7 bases, with 11 bases between them. CDR3 length: 13 residues. CDR3 in amino acids: CAWSGGREQPQHF. The CDR3 DNA follows: TGTGCCTGGAGTGGGGGCAGGGAACAGCCCCAGCATTTT.